The 10 T cell receptor beta chains in this list originate from one sample, sequenced in a study of technical replicates of blood from several donors. Libraries were prepared by immunoSEQ multiplex PCR; TCRdb keeps only in-frame clonotypes and omits some of them. The table shows around 97,000 clones, with 95% to 97% occurring only once. The sample was T cells isolated from PBMCs. All receptors come from a human donor in good health.

The chain is built from TRBV28 and TRBJ1-5; 7 positions match TRBD1. The germline V gene has CDR1 MDHEN and CDR2 SYDVKM. The trim removed 3 bases at V and 1 base at J, leaving 0 bases unmatched. This CDR3 has 14 residues. This CDR3 is CASSLGQSNQPQHF. In DNA, the CDR3 is TGTGCCAGCAGTTTGGGACAGAGCAATCAGCCCCAGCATTTT.

CDR3 bases: TGTGCCAGCAGCCAAGATCTTATCCGGACAGACTACGAGCAGTACTTC. Translating gives CASSQDLIRTDYEQYF. This sequence joins TRBV14 and TRBJ2-7, with D tentatively TRBD1 (6 bases). The CDR3 consists of 16 residues. Between the trimmed V and J ends, which lost 0 bases and 3 bases, there was a span of 15 bases. Per the germline V gene, CDR1 is SGHDN and CDR2 is FVKESK.

This chain joins TRBV9 and TRBJ1-1; D is unclear. This CDR3 has 17 residues. CDR1 and CDR2 (germline): SGDLS, YYNGEE. V lost 0 bases and J lost 2, with 17 bases in between. The CDR3: CASSVATGKAFNTEAFF. In nucleotides, the CDR3 is TGTGCCAGCAGCGTAGCTACGGGGAAAGCCTTTAACACTGAAGCTTTCTTT.

The V call is TRBV7-2, the J call TRBJ1-4; TRBD1 aligns across 10 bases. CDR3 size: 15 residues. The junction had 7 bases not matched to a gene; V was cut back by 4 bases and J by 8 bases. From germline, CDR1 is SGHTA and CDR2 FQGNSA. Written as DNA, the CDR3 is TGTGCCAGCAGCTGGGACAGGGGTGAGGTGGAAAAACTGTTTTTT. Amino acids: CASSWDRGEVEKLFF.

V usage is TRBV29-1 and J usage is TRBJ2-1, with unresolved D. The germline V and J ends were trimmed by 2 bases and 5 bases, with 13 bases remaining between them. Germline V gene lookup returns CDR1 SQVTM and CDR2 ANQGSEA. The CDR3 runs 14 residues. CDR3 sequence (DNA): TGCAGCGTTGAACTTCAGGTTTTCGACAATGAGCAGTTCTTC. Protein product: CSVELQVFDNEQFF.

J is TRBJ1-3 and V is TRBV10-3, with no clear D. Trimming pared 4 bases from V and 0 bases from J, leaving 10 bases between. Germline V gene lookup returns CDR1 ENHRY and CDR2 SYGVKD. The CDR3 has 15 amino acids. CDR3 sequence: CAISASGNSGNTIYF. The CDR3 nucleotides read TGTGCCATCAGTGCCTCGGGGAACTCTGGAAACACCATATATTTT.

J is TRBJ2-7 and V is TRBV19, with D possibly being TRBD1 (6 bases). Trimming pared 4 bases from V and 2 bases from J, leaving 18 bases between. The CDR3 contains 16 residues. Germline V gene lookup returns CDR1 LNHDA and CDR2 SQIVND (reference sequence). The CDR3 sequence is CASSTTQGGGPYEQYF. In nucleotides, the CDR3 is TGTGCCAGTAGTACTACACAGGGTGGAGGCCCCTACGAGCAGTACTTC.

This clone was seen once. The chain is built from TRBV6-5 and TRBJ2-7; perhaps TRBD2 as D (6 bases). Germline loops: CDR1 MNHEY, CDR2 SVGAGI. Trimming cost V 3 bases and J 5 bases, with 17 bases left between them. This CDR3 is 15 amino acids long. The DNA of the CDR3 is TGTGCCAGCAGTTATCGCGGGACGGATCTTGACGAGCAGTACTTC. It translates to CASSYRGTDLDEQYF.

This clone was seen just once. Written as DNA, the CDR3 is TGTGCCATCAGTGACGGTCGGGGCGAGCAGTACTTC. Protein product: CAISDGRGEQYF. V and J are TRBV10-3 and TRBJ2-7, with TRBD2 as a possible D gene (5 bases). Germline V gives CDR1 ENHRY, CDR2 SYGVKD. V was trimmed by 3 bases and J by 6 bases, leaving 9 bases between them. The CDR3 totals 12 residues.

The rearrangement joins TRBV19 to TRBJ2-1, with 11 bases that match TRBD2. Germline loops: CDR1 LNHDA, CDR2 SQIVND (reference sequence). The ends lost 2 bases at V and 7 bases at J; junction bases unmatched: 1. The CDR3 runs to 14 residues. The CDR3 spells CASSIRLAGNEQFF. The CDR3 coding sequence is TGTGCCAGTAGTATAAGACTAGCGGGGAATGAGCAGTTCTTC.